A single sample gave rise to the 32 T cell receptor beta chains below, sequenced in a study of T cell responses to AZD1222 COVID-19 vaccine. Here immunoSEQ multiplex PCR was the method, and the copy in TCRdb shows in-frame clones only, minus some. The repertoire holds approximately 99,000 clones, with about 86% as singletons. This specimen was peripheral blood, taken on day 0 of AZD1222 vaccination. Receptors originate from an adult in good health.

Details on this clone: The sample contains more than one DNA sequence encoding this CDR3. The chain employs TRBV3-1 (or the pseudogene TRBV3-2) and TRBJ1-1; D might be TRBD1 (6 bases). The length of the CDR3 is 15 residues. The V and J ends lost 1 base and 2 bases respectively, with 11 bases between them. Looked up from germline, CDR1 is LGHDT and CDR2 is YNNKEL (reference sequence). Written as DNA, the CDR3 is TGTGCCAGCAGCCAAGGTTGGGGGGCCAACACTGAAGCTTTCTTT. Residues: CASSQGWGANTEAFF.

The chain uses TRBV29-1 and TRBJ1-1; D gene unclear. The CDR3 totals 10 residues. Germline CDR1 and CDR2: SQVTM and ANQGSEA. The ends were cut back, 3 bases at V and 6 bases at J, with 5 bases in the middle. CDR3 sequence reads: CSVEEAEAFF. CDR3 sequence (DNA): TGCAGCGTTGAGGAGGCTGAAGCTTTCTTT. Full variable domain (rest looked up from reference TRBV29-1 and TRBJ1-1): SAVISQKPSRDICQRGTSLTIQCQVDSQVTMMFWYRQQPGQSLTLIATANQGSEATYESGFVIDKFPISRPNLTFSTLTVSNMSPEDSSIYLCSVEEAEAFFGQGTRLTVV.

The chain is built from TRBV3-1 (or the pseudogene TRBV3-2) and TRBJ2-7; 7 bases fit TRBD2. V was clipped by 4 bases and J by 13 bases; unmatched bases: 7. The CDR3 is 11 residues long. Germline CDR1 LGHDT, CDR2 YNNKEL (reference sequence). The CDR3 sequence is CASSPGLGLYF. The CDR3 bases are TGTGCCAGCAGCCCTGGACTAGGTCTCTACTTC.

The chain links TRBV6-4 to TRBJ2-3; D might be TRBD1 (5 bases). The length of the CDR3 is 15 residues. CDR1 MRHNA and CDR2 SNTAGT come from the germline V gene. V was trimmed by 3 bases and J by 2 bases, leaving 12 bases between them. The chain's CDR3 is CASSEGSGHTDTQYF. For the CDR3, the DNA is TGTGCCAGCAGTGAAGGGTCAGGACACACAGATACGCAGTATTTT.

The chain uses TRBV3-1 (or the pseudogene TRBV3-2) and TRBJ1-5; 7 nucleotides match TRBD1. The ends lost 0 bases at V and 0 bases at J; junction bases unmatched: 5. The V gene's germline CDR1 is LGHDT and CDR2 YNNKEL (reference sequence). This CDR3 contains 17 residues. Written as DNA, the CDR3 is TGTGCCAGCAGCCAAGACAGGGGGGGAAGTAGCAATCAGCCCCAGCATTTT. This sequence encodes CASSQDRGGSSNQPQHF.

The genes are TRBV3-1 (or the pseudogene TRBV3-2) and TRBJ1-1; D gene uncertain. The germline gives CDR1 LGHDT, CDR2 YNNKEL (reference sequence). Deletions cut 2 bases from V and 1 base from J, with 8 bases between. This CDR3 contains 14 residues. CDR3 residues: CASSQRTENTEAFF. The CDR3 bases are TGTGCCAGCAGCCAAAGGACTGAGAACACTGAAGCTTTCTTT.

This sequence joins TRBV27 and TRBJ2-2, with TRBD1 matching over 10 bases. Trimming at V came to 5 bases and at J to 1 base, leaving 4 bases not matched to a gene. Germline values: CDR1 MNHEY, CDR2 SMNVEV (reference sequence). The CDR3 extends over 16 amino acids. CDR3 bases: TGTGCCAGCAGTCCGAGGACAGGGGGGAACACCGGGGAGCTGTTTTTT. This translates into CASSPRTGGNTGELFF.

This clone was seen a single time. In DNA, the CDR3 is TGTGCCAGCAGTTCACAACAGGGTGGTAATGAAAAACTGTTTTTT. It specifies CASSSQQGGNEKLFF. This sequence joins TRBV6-5 and TRBJ1-4; D perhaps matches TRBD1 (6 bases). This CDR3 is 15 amino acids long. Germline V gives CDR1 MNHEY, CDR2 SVGAGI. Trimming shortened V by 4 bases and J by 4 bases, and 13 bases separated the two germline ends.

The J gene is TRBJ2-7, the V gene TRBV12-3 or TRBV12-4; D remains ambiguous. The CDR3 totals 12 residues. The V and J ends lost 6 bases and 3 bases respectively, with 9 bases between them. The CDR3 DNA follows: TGTGCCAGCAGCGTCGGGTACTACGAGCAGTACTTC. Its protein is CASSVGYYEQYF.

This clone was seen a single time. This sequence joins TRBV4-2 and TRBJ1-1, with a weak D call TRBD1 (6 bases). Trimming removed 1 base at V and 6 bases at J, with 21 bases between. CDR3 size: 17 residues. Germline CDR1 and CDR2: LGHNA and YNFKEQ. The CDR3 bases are TGTGCCAGCAGCCAAGGGGGCGGGGGCGGTCAATACGCTGAAGCTTTCTTT. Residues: CASSQGGGGGQYAEAFF.

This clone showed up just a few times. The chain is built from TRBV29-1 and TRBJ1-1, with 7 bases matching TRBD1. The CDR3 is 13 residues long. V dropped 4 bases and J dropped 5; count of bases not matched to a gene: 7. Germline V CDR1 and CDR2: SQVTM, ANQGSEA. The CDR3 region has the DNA TGCAGCGTTGCGGGAAGGGGACAGACTGAAGCTTTCTTT. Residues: CSVAGRGQTEAFF.

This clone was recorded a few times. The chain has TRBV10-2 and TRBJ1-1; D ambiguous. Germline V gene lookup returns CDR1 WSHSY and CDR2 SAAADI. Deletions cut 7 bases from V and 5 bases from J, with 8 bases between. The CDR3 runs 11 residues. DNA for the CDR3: TGCGCCAGCATGGCCGGGACTGAAGCTTTCTTT. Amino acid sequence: CASMAGTEAFF.

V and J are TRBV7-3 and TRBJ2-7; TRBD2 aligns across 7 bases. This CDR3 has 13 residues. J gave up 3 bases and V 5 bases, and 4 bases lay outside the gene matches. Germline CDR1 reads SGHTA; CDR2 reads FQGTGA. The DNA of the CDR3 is TGTGCCAGCAGCCGAGAGCGGGGCTACGAGCAGTACTTC. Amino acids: CASSRERGYEQYF.

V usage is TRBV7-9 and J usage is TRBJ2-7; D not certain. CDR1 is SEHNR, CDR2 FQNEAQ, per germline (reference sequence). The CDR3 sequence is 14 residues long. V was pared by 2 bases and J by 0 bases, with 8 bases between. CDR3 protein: CASSLLDDSYEQYF. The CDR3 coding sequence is TGTGCCAGCAGCTTATTGGACGACTCCTACGAGCAGTACTTC. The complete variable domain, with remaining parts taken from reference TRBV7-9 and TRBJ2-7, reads DTGVSQNPRHKITKRGQNVTFRCDPISEHNRLYWYRQTLGQGPEFLTYFQNEAQLEKSRLLSDRFSAERPKGSFSTLEIQRTEQGDSAMYLCASSLLDDSYEQYFGPGTRLTVT.

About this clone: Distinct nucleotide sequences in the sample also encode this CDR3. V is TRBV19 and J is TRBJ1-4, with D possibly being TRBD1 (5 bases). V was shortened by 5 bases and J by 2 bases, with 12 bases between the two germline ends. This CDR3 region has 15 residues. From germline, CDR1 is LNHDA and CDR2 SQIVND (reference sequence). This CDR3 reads CASSPGTLTNEKLFF. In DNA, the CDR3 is TGTGCCAGTAGTCCCGGGACTCTGACTAATGAAAAACTGTTTTTT.

CDR3: CASSYSYHGTGDQPQHF. In DNA, the CDR3 is TGTGCCAGCAGTTACTCGTATCATGGGACAGGGGATCAGCCCCAGCATTTT. This chain connects TRBV6-2 or TRBV6-3 to TRBJ1-5; 10 nucleotides agree with TRBD1. CDR1 MNHEY and CDR2 SVGEGT come from the germline V gene. Trimming cost V 0 bases and J 5 bases; bases outside gene matches: 7. This CDR3 has 17 residues.

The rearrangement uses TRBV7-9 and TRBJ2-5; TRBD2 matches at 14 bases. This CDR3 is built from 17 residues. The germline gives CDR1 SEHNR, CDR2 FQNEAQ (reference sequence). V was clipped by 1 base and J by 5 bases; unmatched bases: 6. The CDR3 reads CASSLGLAGGQAETQYF. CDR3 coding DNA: TGTGCCAGCAGCTTAGGACTAGCGGGGGGGCAGGCGGAGACCCAGTACTTC.

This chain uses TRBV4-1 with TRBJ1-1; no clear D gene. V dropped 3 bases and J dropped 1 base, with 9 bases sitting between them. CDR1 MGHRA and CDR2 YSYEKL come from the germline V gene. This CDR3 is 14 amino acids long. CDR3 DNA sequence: TGCGCCAGCAGCCAGGAGCTCGGGAACACTGAAGCTTTCTTT. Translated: CASSQELGNTEAFF.

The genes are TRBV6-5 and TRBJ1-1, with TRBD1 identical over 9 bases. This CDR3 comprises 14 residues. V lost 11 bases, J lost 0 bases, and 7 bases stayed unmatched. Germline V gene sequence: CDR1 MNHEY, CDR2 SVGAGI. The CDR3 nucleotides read TGTGCCGTAAGGACAGGGGCCATGAACACTGAAGCTTTCTTT. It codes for CAVRTGAMNTEAFF.

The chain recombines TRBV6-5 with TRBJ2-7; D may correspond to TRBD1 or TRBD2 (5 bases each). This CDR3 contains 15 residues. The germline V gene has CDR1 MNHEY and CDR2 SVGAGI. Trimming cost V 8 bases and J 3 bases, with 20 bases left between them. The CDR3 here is CASRSGFRGDYEQYF. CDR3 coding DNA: TGTGCCAGCCGCTCCGGGTTCAGAGGGGACTACGAGCAGTACTTC.

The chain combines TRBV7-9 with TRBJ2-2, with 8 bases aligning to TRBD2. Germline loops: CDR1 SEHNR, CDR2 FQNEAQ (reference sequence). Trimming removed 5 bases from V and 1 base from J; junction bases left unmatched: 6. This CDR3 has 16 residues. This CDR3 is CASSNGLALNTGELFF. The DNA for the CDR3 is TGTGCCAGCAGCAACGGACTAGCTTTGAACACCGGGGAGCTGTTTTTT.

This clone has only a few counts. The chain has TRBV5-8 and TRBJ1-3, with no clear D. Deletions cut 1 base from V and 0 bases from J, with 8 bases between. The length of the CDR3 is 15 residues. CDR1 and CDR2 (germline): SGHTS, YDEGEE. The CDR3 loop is CASSLSSASGNTIYF. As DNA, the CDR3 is TGTGCCAGCAGCTTGTCTTCAGCCTCTGGAAACACCATATATTTT.

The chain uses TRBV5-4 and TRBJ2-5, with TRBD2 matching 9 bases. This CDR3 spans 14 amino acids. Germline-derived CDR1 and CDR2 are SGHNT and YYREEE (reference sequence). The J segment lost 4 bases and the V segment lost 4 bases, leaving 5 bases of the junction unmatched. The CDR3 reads CASSLGTSLETQYF. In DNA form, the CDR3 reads TGTGCCAGCAGCCTCGGGACTAGCTTAGAGACCCAGTACTTC.

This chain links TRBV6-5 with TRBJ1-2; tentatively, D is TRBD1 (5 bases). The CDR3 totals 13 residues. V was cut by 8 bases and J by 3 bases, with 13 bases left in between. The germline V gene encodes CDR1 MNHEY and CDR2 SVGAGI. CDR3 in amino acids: CASRSGWDYGYTF. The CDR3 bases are TGTGCCAGCCGGTCAGGGTGGGACTATGGCTACACCTTC.

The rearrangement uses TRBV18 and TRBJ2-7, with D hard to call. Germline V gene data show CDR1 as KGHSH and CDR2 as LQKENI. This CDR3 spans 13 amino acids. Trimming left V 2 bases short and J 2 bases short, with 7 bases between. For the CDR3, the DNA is TGTGCCAGCTCACCAGTTCACCCCTACGAGCAGTACTTC. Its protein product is CASSPVHPYEQYF.

DNA for the CDR3: TGTGCCTGGAGAGACATCGGTGCGACCCTAAGTGAGCAGTTCTTC. Protein: CAWRDIGATLSEQFF. The rearrangement links TRBV30 to TRBJ2-1; no definite D call. V lost 3 bases to trimming and J lost 9 bases, with 21 bases between them. Germline CDR1 reads GTSNPN; CDR2 reads SVGIG (reference sequence). This CDR3 region has 15 residues.

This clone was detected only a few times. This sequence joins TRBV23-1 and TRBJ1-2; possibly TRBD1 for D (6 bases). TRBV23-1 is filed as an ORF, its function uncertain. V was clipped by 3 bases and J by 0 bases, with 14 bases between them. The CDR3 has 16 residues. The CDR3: CASSHLRDTSNYGYTF. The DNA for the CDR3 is TGCGCCAGCAGTCATCTCCGGGACACGTCTAACTATGGCTACACCTTC.

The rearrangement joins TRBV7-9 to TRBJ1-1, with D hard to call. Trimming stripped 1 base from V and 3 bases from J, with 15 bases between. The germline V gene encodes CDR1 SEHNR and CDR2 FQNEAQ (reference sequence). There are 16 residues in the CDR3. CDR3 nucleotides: TGTGCCAGCAGCTTAGGAGAAAGAGTAAGAGACACTGAAGCTTTCTTT. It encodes CASSLGERVRDTEAFF.

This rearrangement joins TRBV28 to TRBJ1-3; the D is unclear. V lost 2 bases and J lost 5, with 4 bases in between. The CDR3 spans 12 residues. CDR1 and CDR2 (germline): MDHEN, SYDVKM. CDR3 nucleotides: TGTGCCAGCAGTTTAAAGAGAAACACCATATATTTT. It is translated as CASSLKRNTIYF.

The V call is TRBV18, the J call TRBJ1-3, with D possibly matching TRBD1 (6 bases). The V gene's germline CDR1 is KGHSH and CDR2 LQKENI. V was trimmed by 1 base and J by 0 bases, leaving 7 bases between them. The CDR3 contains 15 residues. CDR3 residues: CASSPQDSSGNTIYF. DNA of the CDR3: TGTGCCAGCTCACCACAGGACAGCTCTGGAAACACCATATATTTT. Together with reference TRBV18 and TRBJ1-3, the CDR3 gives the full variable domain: NAGVMQNPRHLVRRRGQEARLRCSPMKGHSHVYWYRQLPEEGLKFMVYLQKENIIDESGMPKERFSAEFPKEGPSILRIQQVVRGDSAAYFCASSPQDSSGNTIYFGEGSWLTVV.

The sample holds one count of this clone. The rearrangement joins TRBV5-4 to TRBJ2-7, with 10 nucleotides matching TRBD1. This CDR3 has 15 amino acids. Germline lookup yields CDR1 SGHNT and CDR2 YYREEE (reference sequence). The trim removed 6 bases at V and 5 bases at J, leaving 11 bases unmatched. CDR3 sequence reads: CASTPPGQGKNEQYF. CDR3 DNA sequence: TGTGCCAGCACCCCACCGGGACAGGGGAAGAACGAGCAGTACTTC.

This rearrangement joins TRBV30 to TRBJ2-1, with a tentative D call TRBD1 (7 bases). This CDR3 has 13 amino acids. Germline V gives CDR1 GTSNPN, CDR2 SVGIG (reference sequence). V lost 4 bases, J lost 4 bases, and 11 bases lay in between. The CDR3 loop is CAWIRGAYNEQFF. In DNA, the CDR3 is TGTGCCTGGATCAGGGGGGCATACAATGAGCAGTTCTTC.